This TCR beta chain appears in the sequencing data of a study of regulatory dendritic cells for organ transplantation. Study results and caveats: The most alloreactive TCR clonotypes were found in resting memory CD8+ cells. Memory CD8+ T cells were the most oligoclonal; naive cells were highly diverse.

In regard to this clone: Its antigen is currently unknown.

Clones were read by immunoSEQ multiplex PCR, and TCRdb kept only the in-frame ones, dropping some. The profile shows under 45,000 clones, roughly nine tenths of them singletons. The CDR3 is 12 residues long. With 3 bases removed from V and 5 bases from J, the gap between germline ends came to 10 bases. Looked up from germline, CDR1 is SQVTM and CDR2 is ANQGSEA. The source of this sequence is a human donor in good health. The rearrangement joins TRBV29-1 to TRBJ2-5; D unresolved. Sequenced sample: naive CD4+ T cells from blood. As to subset: CD45RA+ naive T cells. CDR3 protein: CSVDPPPETQYF. In DNA form, the CDR3 reads TGCAGCGTTGATCCCCCACCGGAGACCCAGTACTTC. Supplemented by reference TRBV29-1 and TRBJ2-5, the full variable domain reads SAVISQKPSRDICQRGTSLTIQCQVDSQVTMMFWYRQQPGQSLTLIATANQGSEATYESGFVIDKFPISRPNLTFSTLTVSNMSPEDSSIYLCSVDPPPETQYFGPGTRLLVL.